This TCR beta chain was documented in a study of T cells in localized non-small cell lung cancer (TCRdb year 2020). With respect to the entire study: T cell repertoires of 200 to 250 early-stage NSCLC patients were analyzed, with tumors being compared against uninvolved tumor-adjacent lungs. All 240 or so NSCLC patients in the cohort were treatment-naive and had localized lung tumors that were resected. NSCLC patients had a mean age of roughly 66 years, and fewer than 150 were male and around 99 female. Overall study outcomes, separate from this receptor: Of the top 100 tumor clones, a median of roughly 56 were detected in paired uninvolved adjacent lung; 28 were also among that lung's top 100. Uninvolved tumor-adjacent lung showed the highest T cell clonality, higher than tumor, which suggests more focused antigenic responses in the uninvolved tumor-adjacent lung. Because multi-region tumor sequencing was not done, intratumor heterogeneity could not be ruled out. Because the study design was exploratory, TCR variables were selected using unadjusted p-values without false-discovery rate correction. Longer overall survival was associated with higher T cell density in blood, whereas shorter survival was associated with higher clonality in adjacent lung.

As for this clone: Its antigen remains undetermined. The record has no base qualities; no much larger clone is one base away.

V is pruned by 4 bases and J by 7 bases, leaving 6 bases of the junction without a gene match. CDR1 is given as SGDLS and CDR2 as YYNGEE, both from the germline V gene. The CDR3, cysteine through phenylalanine, is 15 amino acids long. The DNA shown is the 45-base CDR3, in frame from base 1. At diagnosis, tumor, uninvolved tumor-adjacent lung and peripheral blood were collected and then preserved as a mix of FFPE and fresh-frozen material. For TCR repertoire profiling, blood samples were analyzed as peripheral blood mononuclear cells. The immunoSEQ Assay was used to sequence TCR beta CDR3 regions from DNA. The study's processing was this. T cell density was computed as TCR beta template counts normalized to usable DNA estimated by amplifying housekeeping genes. Richness was estimated using the preseqR package, with extrapolation to 400,000 templates for PBMC samples and to 120,000 templates for tissue samples. Clonality was taken to be one minus Pielou's evenness. Tissue-enriched TCRs were identified by differential abundance testing using productive amino-acid clonotypes, minimum total count 5 and alpha 0.1. The Jaccard Index and the Morisita Overlap Index were used to quantify repertoire overlap between compartments. TCR beta CDR3s were clustered by GLIPH together with public tetramer-defined viral CDR3s, and at least three viral sequences plus V-gene enrichment were required for viral motifs. TCRdb mirrors the immuneACCESS table, restricted to in-frame sequences. Some clones are absent from its copies; in checked studies, under half trace to an unresolved V gene, and the reason for the others is unknown. Clone size and the V and J calls come from that table; the DNA yielded D and trimming. Present in this sample are tens of thousands of clones, approximately 83% of which were seen just once. Roughly 8% of the sample rests with the top ten.

The rearrangement combines TRBV9 with TRBJ2-2; 11 nucleotides in the junction match TRBD2. The source is a man between 40 and 70 years old with stage II lung adenocarcinoma. The material was PBMCs, obtained before any cancer treatment. The DNA sequence is given as TGTGCCAGCAGCTTAGCGGGAGGGCCGTTCGGGGAGCTGTTTTTT. This codes for CASSLAGGPFGELFF.